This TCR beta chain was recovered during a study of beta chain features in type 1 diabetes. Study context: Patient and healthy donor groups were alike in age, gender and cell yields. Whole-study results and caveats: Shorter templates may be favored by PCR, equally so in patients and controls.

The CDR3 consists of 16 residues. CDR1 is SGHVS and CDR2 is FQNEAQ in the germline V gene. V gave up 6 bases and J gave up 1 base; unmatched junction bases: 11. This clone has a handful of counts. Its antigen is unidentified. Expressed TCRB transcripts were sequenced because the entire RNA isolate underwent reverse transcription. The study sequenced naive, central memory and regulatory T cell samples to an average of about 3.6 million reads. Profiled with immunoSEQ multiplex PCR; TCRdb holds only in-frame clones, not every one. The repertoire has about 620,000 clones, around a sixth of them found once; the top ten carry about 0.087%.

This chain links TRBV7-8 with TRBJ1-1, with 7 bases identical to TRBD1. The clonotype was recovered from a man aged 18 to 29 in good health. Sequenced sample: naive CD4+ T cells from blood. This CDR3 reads CASRSRSGQWNTEAFF. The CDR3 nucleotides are TGTGCCAGCAGATCGAGATCGGGACAGTGGAACACTGAAGCTTTCTTT.